These 18 T cell receptor beta chains were all obtained from the same sample, sequenced in a study of beta chain features in type 1 diabetes. Expressed TCRB transcripts were sequenced because the entire RNA isolate underwent reverse transcription. Only in-frame clones appear in the TCRdb table, and some are missing; sequencing was by immunoSEQ multiplex PCR. The table shows some 200,000 clones, with 16% occurring only once. Notes on the study in general: Shortening of TCRB CDR3s, moderate but significant, appeared in all four CD4+ subsets of Type 1 diabetes patients.

Their antigens remain unidentified. Sequenced material: naive CD4+ T cells from blood. Source of these receptors: a young man with type 1 diabetes.

This clone was detected a few times. The V call is TRBV6-6, the J call TRBJ2-7; a weak D match, TRBD2 (6 bases). The germline CDR1 and CDR2 sequences are MNHNY and SVGAGI (reference sequence). Trimming removed 0 bases at V and 13 bases at J, with 16 bases between. The CDR3 length is 13 residues. The CDR3 loop reads CASSYSALSGEYF. CDR3 nucleotide sequence: TGTGCCAGCAGTTACTCGGCCCTATCGGGGGAATACTTC.

The genes are TRBV4-3 and TRBJ2-1; no firm D call. CDR1 and CDR2 from the germline V gene are LGHNA and YSLEER. The CDR3 loop spans 16 amino acids. Trimming cost V 0 bases and J 0 bases, with 9 bases left between them. The CDR3 sequence is CASSQEYHSSYNEQFF. In nucleotides, the CDR3 is TGCGCCAGCAGCCAAGAATACCACAGCTCCTACAATGAGCAGTTCTTC.

This clone was found a few times. V gene TRBV27 combines with J gene TRBJ2-3, with no clear D. This CDR3 is built from 14 residues. V lost 5 bases and J lost 6, with 15 bases in between. CDR1 is MNHEY and CDR2 is SMNVEV in the germline V gene (reference sequence). DNA of the CDR3: TGTGCCAGCAGTATCCTCGGGCCTGAGGATACGCAGTATTTT. Its translation: CASSILGPEDTQYF.

The sample holds a few counts of this clone. The chain uses TRBV7-9 and TRBJ2-7, with D hard to call. Trimming took 1 base from V and 0 from J, leaving 16 bases between them. There are 17 residues in the CDR3. The germline V gene encodes CDR1 SEHNR and CDR2 FQNEAQ (reference sequence). DNA for the CDR3: TGTGCCAGCAGCTTAGGGGTACAGAGCAGCAGCTCCTACGAGCAGTACTTC. Encoded protein: CASSLGVQSSSSYEQYF.

The rearrangement links TRBV18 to TRBJ2-6; D call uncertain. Trimming shortened V by 3 bases and J by 0 bases, and 12 bases separated the two germline ends. Per germline, CDR1 KGHSH and CDR2 LQKENI. This CDR3 has 17 amino acids. CDR3 region: CASSPRNSHSGANVLTF. The CDR3 region has the DNA TGTGCCAGCTCACCGAGGAACAGCCACTCTGGGGCCAACGTCCTGACTTTC.

The chain couples TRBV7-8 to TRBJ1-1; maybe TRBD1 (5 bases). Germline values: CDR1 SGHVS, CDR2 FQNEAQ. The CDR3 has 18 residues. V shed 5 bases and J shed 0 bases, with 22 bases lying between them. CDR3 sequence (DNA): TGTGCCAGCAGCCTCCCACCGAGGGGTAGGGGCATGAACACTGAAGCTTTCTTT. Translated: CASSLPPRGRGMNTEAFF.

This clone was found a few times. The J gene is TRBJ1-5, the V gene TRBV30; TRBD1 aligns across 7 bases. The CDR3 runs to 15 residues. Germline CDR1 reads GTSNPN; CDR2 reads SVGIG (reference sequence). After removal of 0 bases from V and 2 bases from J, the junction contained 4 bases not matched to a gene. The CDR3 region has the DNA TGTGCCTGGAGTGTACAGGGGTTAGGCAATCAGCCCCAGCATTTT. Protein sequence: CAWSVQGLGNQPQHF.

A few counts support this clone. The chain uses TRBV29-1 and TRBJ1-1; the match to TRBD1 covers 7 bases. The CDR3 totals 15 residues. V gave up 4 bases and J gave up 5 bases; unmatched junction bases: 13. Germline assignment: CDR1 SQVTM and CDR2 ANQGSEA. The CDR3 DNA follows: TGCAGCGTTGTTATACAGGGGAATGGGGGAACTGAAGCTTTCTTT. Its translation is CSVVIQGNGGTEAFF.

V usage is TRBV4-2 and J usage is TRBJ2-7; 11 bases line up with TRBD1. The CDR3 sequence is 14 residues long. In germline, CDR1 is LGHNA, CDR2 YNFKEQ. V lost 4 bases and J lost 5; bases outside the gene matches: 4. The CDR3 here is CASSPGQGANEQYF. CDR3 sequence (DNA): TGTGCCAGCAGCCCTGGACAGGGGGCAAACGAGCAGTACTTC.

The rearrangement joins TRBV18 to TRBJ1-1, with TRBD1 as a possible D gene (6 bases). The germline CDR1 and CDR2 sequences are KGHSH and LQKENI. Trimming pared 5 bases from V and 2 bases from J, leaving 12 bases between. The CDR3 runs to 14 residues. The CDR3 sequence: CASSTTGHNTEAFF. The CDR3 DNA is TGTGCCAGCTCAACCACGGGACACAACACTGAAGCTTTCTTT.

The chain recombines TRBV5-1 with TRBJ2-1; D ambiguous. The CDR3 loop spans 11 amino acids. The V gene's germline CDR1 is SGHRS and CDR2 YFSETQ. V was trimmed by 0 bases and J by 13 bases, leaving 8 bases between them. The CDR3 here is CASSLARRQFF. The CDR3 DNA is TGCGCCAGCAGCTTGGCTCGGCGACAGTTCTTC. Based on the CDR3 plus reference TRBV5-1 and TRBJ2-1, the full variable domain is KAGVTQTPRYLIKTRGQQVTLSCSPISGHRSVSWYQQTPGQGLQFLFEYFSETQRNKGNFPGRFSGRQFSNSRSEMNVSTLELGDSALYLCASSLARRQFFGPGTRLTVL.

V usage is TRBV30 and J usage is TRBJ2-7, with no clear D. In germline, CDR1 is GTSNPN, CDR2 SVGIG (reference sequence). Trimming stripped 0 bases from V and 2 bases from J, with 14 bases between. This CDR3 has 15 residues. The chain's CDR3 is CAWSVLRPITYEQYF. CDR3 DNA: TGTGCCTGGAGTGTCCTCCGACCGATAACCTACGAGCAGTACTTC.

The gene calls are TRBV4-1 and TRBJ2-3; 9 nucleotides agree with TRBD1. Germline V CDR1 and CDR2: MGHRA, YSYEKL. J lost 4 bases, V lost 0 bases, and 5 bases had no gene match. There are 16 residues in the CDR3. CDR3 sequence: CASSQEWTGAADTQYF. CDR3 DNA: TGCGCCAGCAGCCAAGAATGGACAGGGGCGGCAGATACGCAGTATTTT.

The CDR3 coding sequence is TGCGCCAGCAGCCAAGAGGCGGCTATATTGGGGGAGCAGTACTTC. This sequence encodes CASSQEAAILGEQYF. The V call is TRBV4-1, the J call TRBJ2-7; D uncertain. V dropped 0 bases and J dropped 7 bases, with 16 bases sitting between them. The CDR3 spans 15 residues. Germline V gene lookup returns CDR1 MGHRA and CDR2 YSYEKL.

The V call is TRBV5-4, the J call TRBJ2-1; D remains unclear. V was shortened by 1 base and J by 7 bases, with 24 bases between the two germline ends. Germline lookup yields CDR1 SGHNT and CDR2 YYREEE (reference sequence). CDR3 length: 18 amino acids. This chain's CDR3 is CASSLQSLGPAGLNEQFF. CDR3 nucleotide sequence: TGTGCCAGCAGCTTGCAGTCCCTAGGACCAGCCGGGTTGAATGAGCAGTTCTTC.

V is TRBV7-9 and J is TRBJ1-1, with D maybe TRBD1 (6 bases). Germline V gene sequence: CDR1 SEHNR, CDR2 FQNEAQ (reference sequence). The CDR3 contains 14 residues. Trimming stripped 5 bases from V and 7 bases from J, with 17 bases between. CDR3 in DNA: TGTGCCAGCAGCACTGACCAGGGGAGTATTGAAGCTTTCTTT. Translating gives CASSTDQGSIEAFF. Drawing the rest from reference TRBV7-9 and TRBJ1-1, the complete variable domain is DTGVSQNPRHKITKRGQNVTFRCDPISEHNRLYWYRQTLGQGPEFLTYFQNEAQLEKSRLLSDRFSAERPKGSFSTLEIQRTEQGDSAMYLCASSTDQGSIEAFFGQGTRLTVV.

Regarding this clone: Distinct nucleotide sequences in the sample also encode this CDR3. The V and J genes are TRBV7-9 and TRBJ2-7, with TRBD1 identical over 11 bases. The CDR3 is 14 residues long. V lost 3 bases, J lost 2 bases, and 0 bases stayed unmatched. Germline values: CDR1 SEHNR, CDR2 FQNEAQ (reference sequence). CDR3 amino acids: CASSLGQGAYEQYF. The CDR3 DNA reads as TGTGCCAGCAGCTTGGGACAGGGGGCCTACGAGCAGTACTTC. Filled out from reference TRBV7-9 and TRBJ2-7, the complete variable domain reads DTGVSQNPRHKITKRGQNVTFRCDPISEHNRLYWYRQTLGQGPEFLTYFQNEAQLEKSRLLSDRFSAERPKGSFSTLEIQRTEQGDSAMYLCASSLGQGAYEQYFGPGTRLTVT.

The table lists this clone with a few counts. The rearrangement joins TRBV6-4 to TRBJ2-3, with D unresolved. V was pared by 4 bases and J by 0 bases, with 8 bases between. The CDR3 is made up of 14 amino acids. CDR1 MRHNA and CDR2 SNTAGT come from the germline V gene. CDR3 loop: CASSVGSSTDTQYF. For the CDR3, the DNA is TGTGCCAGCAGTGTGGGCAGCAGCACAGATACGCAGTATTTT.